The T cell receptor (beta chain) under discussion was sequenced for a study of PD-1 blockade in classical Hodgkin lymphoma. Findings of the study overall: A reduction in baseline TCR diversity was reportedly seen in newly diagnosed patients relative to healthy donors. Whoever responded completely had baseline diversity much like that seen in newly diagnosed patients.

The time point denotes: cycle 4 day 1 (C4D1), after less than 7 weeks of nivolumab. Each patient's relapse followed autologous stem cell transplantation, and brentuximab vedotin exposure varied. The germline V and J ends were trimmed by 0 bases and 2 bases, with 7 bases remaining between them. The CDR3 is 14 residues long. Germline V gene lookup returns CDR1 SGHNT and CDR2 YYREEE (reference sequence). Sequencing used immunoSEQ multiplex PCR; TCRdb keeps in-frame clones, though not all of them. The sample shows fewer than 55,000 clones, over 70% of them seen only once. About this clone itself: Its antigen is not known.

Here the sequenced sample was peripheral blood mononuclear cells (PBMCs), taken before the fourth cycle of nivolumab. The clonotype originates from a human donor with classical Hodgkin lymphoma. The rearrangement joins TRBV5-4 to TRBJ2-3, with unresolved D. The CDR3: CASSLEHPTDTQYF. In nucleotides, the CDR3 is TGTGCCAGCAGCTTGGAGCACCCCACAGATACGCAGTATTTT.